The sequence of this T cell receptor (beta chain) was determined in a study of cytomegalovirus exposure and HLA in healthy donors. The ends lost 6 bases at V and 0 bases at J; junction bases unmatched: 8. CDR3 size: 17 residues. Looked up from germline, CDR1 is SQVTM and CDR2 is ANQGSEA. Points from the study as a whole: A missense variant in DCLRE1C was later tied to TCR beta V- and J-gene trimming.

PCR primers comprised 60 Vbeta and 13 Jbeta primers. This table comes from immunoSEQ multiplex PCR, and its TCRdb copy is limited to in-frame clones, with some not included. The table has about 180,000 clones, 85% seen once; the top ten hold 1%. As regards this clone: Its matching antigen is unknown.

The chain couples TRBV29-1 to TRBJ2-1; 13 positions match TRBD2. The clonotype was recovered from a boy aged 2 to 10 in good health and CMV-seronegative. The sequencing input was PBMCs. CDR3 in amino acids: CSVGGLAGIGSYNEQFF. For the CDR3, the DNA is TGCAGCGTGGGGGGACTAGCGGGAATCGGCTCCTACAATGAGCAGTTCTTC.